This T cell receptor beta chain was sequenced during a study of T cells in Graves' hyperthyroidism and ophthalmopathy. The sample holds many counts of this clonotype. TCR beta CDR3 region amplification was performed from RNA transcripts. The TCR CDR3 first-round RT-PCR relied on the HTBI primer set. MiXCR was run by TCRdb on the multiplex PCR reads, yielding one entry per CDR3 protein. The table has some 420,000 distinct CDR3 sequences, roughly an eighth seen once; the top ten hold 5.3%. Calling Graves' hyperthyroidism stable meant ophthalmopathy did not progress within 18 months. The J segment lost 2 bases and the V segment lost 4 bases, leaving 4 bases of the junction unmatched. There are 16 residues in the CDR3. The germline CDR1 and CDR2 sequences are LGHDT and YNNKEL (reference sequence).

Sequenced material: blood. This chain links TRBV3-1 with TRBJ2-1, with 11 bases matching TRBD2. This TCR derives from a woman aged 18-29 years with Graves' hyperthyroidism. CDR3 in amino acids: CASSPPTSGTYNEQFF. The CDR3, as DNA: TGTGCCAGCAGCCCGCCGACTAGCGGGACCTACAATGAGCAGTTCTTC.